This T cell receptor (beta chain) was captured in a study of a mutant IDH1 vaccine in newly diagnosed glioma. Overall study context: Each patient was administered eight vaccinations, scheduled in weeks 1, 3, 5, 7, 11, 15, 19 and 23. The study started vaccination 4-6 weeks after radiotherapy alone, or with temozolomide cycles.

Described time point: week 11, during vaccination. Every vaccination contained 300 ug of the mutant IDH1 20-mer peptide and was paired with topical imiquimod. The donors had new WHO grade 3 or 4 astrocytomas; these were IDH1-mutant and ATRX-lost. Points on this clone: Its antigen is as yet unknown.

Study observations and caveats: Any relationship between pseudoprogression and changes in top peripheral T cell clonotypes seemed absent.

Unmatched junction bases numbered 8, after V lost 6 bases and J lost 4 bases. Germline CDR1 and CDR2: WNHNN and SYGVQD (reference sequence). The CDR3 has 16 amino acids. Assay: immunoSEQ multiplex PCR; the TCRdb copy retains only in-frame clones and omits some. The repertoire holds about 110,000 clones, with almost 90% as singletons. This sequence originates from a woman between 50 and 59 years old with glioma. The specimen was PBMCs, collected from a glioma patient whose treatment included an IDH1 peptide vaccine. V and J are TRBV10-1 and TRBJ2-3; 12 positions agree with TRBD2. The CDR3 here is CASSAGTSGYPDTQYF. CDR3 coding DNA: TGCGCCAGCAGCGCTGGGACTAGCGGGTACCCAGATACGCAGTATTTT.